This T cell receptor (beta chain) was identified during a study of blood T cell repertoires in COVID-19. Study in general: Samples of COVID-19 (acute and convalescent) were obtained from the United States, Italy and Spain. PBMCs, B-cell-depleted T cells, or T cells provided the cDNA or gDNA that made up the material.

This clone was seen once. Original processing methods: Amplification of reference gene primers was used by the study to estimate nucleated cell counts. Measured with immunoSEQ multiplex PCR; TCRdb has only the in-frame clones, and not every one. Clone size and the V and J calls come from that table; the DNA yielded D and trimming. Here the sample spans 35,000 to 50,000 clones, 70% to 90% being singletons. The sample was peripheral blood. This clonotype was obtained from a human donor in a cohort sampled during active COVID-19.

CDR3 sequence: CASSFRSGPAYNEQFF. CDR3 nucleotides: TGCGCCAGCAGCTTTAGGTCTGGGCCCGCCTACAATGAGCAGTTCTTC. J is TRBJ2-1 and V is TRBV5-1, with D unclear. This CDR3 is 16 amino acids long. The V gene's germline CDR1 is SGHRS and CDR2 YFSETQ. Trimming shortened V by 2 bases and J by 2 bases, and 14 bases separated the two germline ends.